Presented here are 28 T cell receptor beta chains from one specimen sequenced in a study of identical twins. One entry per CDR3 protein results from TCRdb running MiXCR on the 5' RACE reads. The sample shows about 720,000 distinct CDR3 sequences, around a sixth of them seen only once. The same sample was also used in a study of T cells expressing NK-cell markers.

The sequencing input was PBMCs. The origin of the receptors is a woman aged 18-29 years in good health.

J is TRBJ2-2 and V is TRBV7-2, with a tentative D call TRBD1 (5 bases). The length of the CDR3 is 14 residues. V lost 1 base and J 9 bases, leaving 12 bases between the germline ends. Germline CDR1 is SGHTA and CDR2 is FQGNSA. The CDR3 spells CASSLGGLIWELFF. CDR3 DNA sequence: TGTGCCAGCAGCTTAGGGGGCCTAATTTGGGAGCTGTTTTTT.

The rearrangement joins TRBV19 to TRBJ2-1, with D maybe TRBD1 (5 bases). The CDR3 runs 14 residues. The V end lost 4 bases, the J end lost 2 bases, and 9 bases lay between the germline ends. CDR1 and CDR2 from the germline V gene are LNHDA and SQIVND (reference sequence). The CDR3 here is CASSTRVAYNEQFF. The CDR3 nucleotides read TGTGCCAGTAGTACCAGGGTGGCCTACAATGAGCAGTTCTTC.

This chain uses TRBV20-1 with TRBJ2-1; D possibly corresponds to TRBD2 (6 bases). Trimming removed 3 bases from V and 7 bases from J, with 13 bases in between. This CDR3 spans 13 amino acids. Germline V gene data show CDR1 as DFQATT and CDR2 as SNEGSKA (reference sequence). The CDR3: CSAREGLYNEQFF. CDR3 in DNA: TGCAGTGCTAGGGAGGGCCTCTATAATGAGCAGTTCTTC.

This clonotype was counted a few times. The V call is TRBV6-5, the J call TRBJ2-3; D remains ambiguous. The CDR3 sequence is 11 residues long. The V end lost 5 bases, the J end lost 8 bases, and 8 bases lay between the germline ends. Germline CDR1 MNHEY, CDR2 SVGAGI. The CDR3 reads CASSSLATQYF. The CDR3 DNA is TGTGCCAGCAGTAGCCTCGCTACGCAGTATTTT.

The V and J genes are TRBV12-3 or TRBV12-4 and TRBJ1-2; D may be TRBD1 (5 bases). V dropped 8 bases and J dropped 8 bases, with 18 bases sitting between them. CDR3 length: 13 residues. The CDR3 reads CASSNLGEKGYTF. CDR3 coding DNA: TGTGCCAGCTCTAATTTGGGGGAGAAGGGCTACACCTTC.

The chain is built from TRBV29-1 and TRBJ2-7; 10 nucleotides line up with TRBD2. The CDR3 sequence is 14 residues long. Germline CDR1 and CDR2: SQVTM and ANQGSEA. V dropped 6 bases and J dropped 2; count of bases not matched to a gene: 7. CDR3 sequence (DNA): TGCAGCGTACATCTAGCGGGGGACACCTACGAGCAGTACTTC. Translation: CSVHLAGDTYEQYF.

This sequence joins TRBV5-1 and TRBJ2-1; D could derive from TRBD1 or TRBD2 (5 bases each). There are 18 residues in the CDR3. Germline CDR1 reads SGHRS; CDR2 reads YFSETQ. Trimming took off 4 bases at V and 0 bases at J, with 20 bases between the two ends. CDR3 amino acids: CASSPGVDSLFSYNEQFF. The CDR3 coding sequence is TGCGCCAGCAGCCCCGGGGTCGACAGCTTATTCTCCTACAATGAGCAGTTCTTC.

This clonotype was observed a handful of times. V and J are TRBV21-1 and TRBJ2-3; the table assigns TRBD1, which was not confirmed against the DNA. TRBV21-1 is tagged as a pseudogene. There are 18 residues in the CDR3. The CDR3 DNA reads TGTGCCAGCAGCCTCGTTTACCAGGGGGGGGTAAGCACAGATACGCAGTATTTT. It encodes CASSLVYQGGVSTDTQYF.

Ten or more counts support this clonotype. This chain uses TRBV6-2 or TRBV6-3 with TRBJ2-5, with 7 nucleotides matching TRBD2. CDR1 and CDR2 (germline): MNHEY, SVGEGT. Trimming took 8 bases from V and 2 from J; bases not matched to a gene: 5. This CDR3 contains 13 residues. CDR3: CASSGGPQETQYF. As DNA, the CDR3 is TGTGCCAGCTCGGGAGGTCCTCAAGAGACCCAGTACTTC.

This clonotype was counted many times. CDR3 sequence reads: CASSLDETNTGELFF. Here the CDR3 DNA reads TGTGCCAGCAGCTTGGACGAAACGAACACCGGGGAGCTGTTTTTT. The chain carries TRBV7-6 and TRBJ2-2; D ambiguous. This CDR3 contains 15 residues. Trimming took off 3 bases at V and 0 bases at J, with 8 bases between the two ends. CDR1 is SGHVS and CDR2 is FNYEAQ in the germline V gene.

This clonotype was recorded a few times. V and J are TRBV5-1 and TRBJ1-3, with D maybe TRBD1 (6 bases). V lost 0 bases and J lost 0, with 10 bases in between. The V gene's germline CDR1 is SGHRS and CDR2 YFSETQ. This CDR3 region has 16 residues. Here the CDR3 DNA reads TGCGCCAGCAGCTTGGACGGACAGCCCTCTGGAAACACCATATATTTT. This gives the protein CASSLDGQPSGNTIYF. Filled out from reference TRBV5-1 and TRBJ1-3, the complete variable domain reads KAGVTQTPRYLIKTRGQQVTLSCSPISGHRSVSWYQQTPGQGLQFLFEYFSETQRNKGNFPGRFSGRQFSNSRSEMNVSTLELGDSALYLCASSLDGQPSGNTIYFGEGSWLTVV.

This clonotype has a handful of counts. CDR3 coding DNA: TGTGCCAGCAGCCTAAGAGGTTCGTCGGACACTGAAGCTTTCTTT. It translates to CASSLRGSSDTEAFF. The chain recombines TRBV9 with TRBJ1-1; D is ambiguous. V lost 4 bases and J lost 3, with 16 bases in between. CDR3 size: 15 residues. Germline lookup yields CDR1 SGDLS and CDR2 YYNGEE.

This clonotype has more than one count but fewer than ten. J is TRBJ2-1 and V is TRBV6-5, with a possible D match to TRBD1 (7 bases). The germline CDR1 and CDR2 sequences are MNHEY and SVGAGI. Trimming shortened V by 4 bases and J by 4 bases, and 14 bases separated the two germline ends. CDR3 length: 15 amino acids. CDR3 bases: TGTGCCAGCAGTTCTGGGGGGACAGCTTACAATGAGCAGTTCTTC. It codes for CASSSGGTAYNEQFF.

This clonotype was observed a handful of times. This sequence joins TRBV12-5 and TRBJ2-3, with D maybe TRBD2 (7 bases). CDR3 size: 17 residues. V lost 1 base and J 2 bases, leaving 16 bases between the germline ends. Per germline, CDR1 LGHNT and CDR2 FRNRAP. The CDR3 DNA sequence: TGTGCTAGTGGTTTGGGAAGCGGGACACCTCCCACAGATACGCAGTATTTT. Protein sequence: CASGLGSGTPPTDTQYF.

V usage is TRBV10-3 and J usage is TRBJ1-2; TRBD1 matches 8 bases. The CDR3 has 16 amino acids. Losses at the gene ends were 7 bases for V and 2 bases for J; bases not matched to a gene: 12. CDR1 is ENHRY, CDR2 SYGVKD, per germline. The CDR3 sequence is CAITQDRARGNYGYTF. CDR3 sequence (DNA): TGTGCCATCACACAGGACAGGGCGAGAGGGAACTATGGCTACACCTTC.

As regards this clonotype: The junction shows a germline mismatch at one end, possibly a read error. The chain recombines TRBV28 with TRBJ2-4; TRBD2 agrees at 8 bases. Germline V gives CDR1 MDHEN, CDR2 SYDVKM. The length of the CDR3 is 17 residues. This CDR3 is CASSFGRAAIAKNVQYF. In DNA form, the CDR3 reads TGTGCCAGCAGCTTCGGGAGGGCAGCAATAGCCAAAAACGTTCAGTACTTC.

At least ten counts were recorded for this clonotype. The V call is TRBV10-3, the J call TRBJ1-3; D gene ambiguous. Germline V gene sequence: CDR1 ENHRY, CDR2 SYGVKD. With 4 bases removed from V and 4 bases from J, the gap between germline ends came to 17 bases. The CDR3 extends over 16 amino acids. This chain's CDR3 is CAISVSSLDGGNTIYF. The CDR3 DNA sequence: TGTGCCATCAGTGTATCATCGCTTGATGGGGGAAACACCATATATTTT.

This clonotype showed up just a few times. The V call is TRBV9, the J call TRBJ2-1, with D perhaps TRBD2 (7 bases). The CDR3 covers 16 residues. CDR1 SGDLS and CDR2 YYNGEE come from the germline V gene. The germline V and J ends were trimmed by 0 bases and 3 bases, with 13 bases remaining between them. CDR3 coding DNA: TGTGCCAGCAGCGTAGTAGGGGGGGCCTACTACAATGAGCAGTTCTTC. It specifies CASSVVGGAYYNEQFF.

This clonotype appeared a few times. The chain employs TRBV5-6 and TRBJ2-3; 11 bases are shared with TRBD2. This CDR3 comprises 15 residues. Germline values: CDR1 SGHDT, CDR2 YYEEEE. Trimming took 3 bases from V and 2 from J; bases not matched to a gene: 2. CDR3 nucleotide sequence: TGTGCCAGCAGCTCACTAGCGGGAGTCACAGATACGCAGTATTTT. Translation gives CASSSLAGVTDTQYF.

The chain couples TRBV3-1 to TRBJ1-2, with no clear D. Germline V gene data show CDR1 as LGHDT and CDR2 as YNNKEL (reference sequence). Trimming took 0 bases from V and 8 from J, leaving 7 bases between them. This CDR3 is 12 amino acids long. CDR3 sequence: CASSQDWLGYTF. For the CDR3, the DNA is TGTGCCAGCAGCCAAGACTGGTTAGGCTACACCTTC.

This clonotype was seen only a few times. The V and J genes are TRBV7-2 and TRBJ2-7; D may be TRBD2 (5 bases). The ends were cut back, 3 bases at V and 5 bases at J, with 11 bases in the middle. This CDR3 contains 13 residues. Germline V gene sequence: CDR1 SGHTA, CDR2 FQGNSA. As DNA, the CDR3 is TGTGCCAGCAGCTTTCCTTCGGGGAACGAGCAGTACTTC. Amino acids: CASSFPSGNEQYF.

This clonotype occurred many times. The chain employs TRBV5-1 and TRBJ2-3, with D maybe TRBD1 (5 bases). Looked up from germline, CDR1 is SGHRS and CDR2 is YFSETQ. The CDR3 loop spans 14 amino acids. The V gene lost 7 bases and the J gene lost 5 bases, with 17 bases spanning the gap. The CDR3 spells CASGTGEPEDTQYF. The CDR3 DNA is TGCGCCAGCGGCACAGGAGAACCTGAAGATACGCAGTATTTT.

V gene TRBV24-1 combines with J gene TRBJ2-3; 7 bases are shared with TRBD2. Germline-derived CDR1 and CDR2 are KGHDR and SFDVKD. The CDR3 sequence is 15 residues long. J was trimmed by 1 base and V by 4 bases; bases with no gene match: 4. This CDR3 reads CATSDPSGGTDTQYF. The DNA for the CDR3 is TGTGCCACCAGTGACCCCAGCGGGGGCACAGATACGCAGTATTTT.

The V gene is TRBV20-1, the J gene TRBJ1-1; TRBD1 is a possible D gene (5 bases). V lost 6 bases and J 10 bases, leaving 24 bases between the germline ends. The CDR3 has 14 residues. Germline V gene lookup returns CDR1 DFQATT and CDR2 SNEGSKA (reference sequence). This CDR3 reads CSARRGLRGRGAFF. CDR3 bases: TGCAGTGCCCGAAGGGGTTTGAGGGGACGAGGAGCTTTCTTT.

This sequence joins TRBV15 and TRBJ1-1; D gene uncertain. This CDR3 region has 12 residues. V was pared by 2 bases and J by 7 bases, with 8 bases between. Germline V gene data show CDR1 as LNHNV and CDR2 as YYDKDF (reference sequence). The CDR3 nucleotides read TGTGCCACCAGCAGACCGCGGGATGAAGCTTTCTTT. Translated, it gives CATSRPRDEAFF.

The chain couples TRBV3-1 to TRBJ1-2, with a possible D match to TRBD1 (6 bases). The germline V gene encodes CDR1 LGHDT and CDR2 YNNKEL (reference sequence). This CDR3 contains 14 residues. Deletions cut 0 bases from V and 8 bases from J, with 13 bases between. This chain's CDR3 is CASSQDAQGFGYTF. CDR3 DNA: TGTGCCAGCAGCCAAGATGCACAGGGTTTCGGCTACACCTTC.

This clonotype has a handful of counts. V usage is TRBV13 and J usage is TRBJ1-2, with D possibly TRBD1 on 5 matching bases. This CDR3 contains 15 residues. V was shortened by 0 bases and J by 0 bases, with 8 bases between the two germline ends. Germline V lookup: CDR1 PRHDT, CDR2 FYEKMQ (reference sequence). CDR3: CASSLGGVPNYGYTF. CDR3 bases: TGTGCCAGCAGCTTAGGAGGGGTTCCTAACTATGGCTACACCTTC.

This clonotype was seen a handful of times. This chain connects TRBV5-6 to TRBJ2-7; a weak D match, TRBD1 (6 bases). The CDR3 consists of 14 residues. Trimming pared 2 bases from V and 3 bases from J, leaving 12 bases between. Germline V gene data show CDR1 as SGHDT and CDR2 as YYEEEE. CDR3 nucleotide sequence: TGTGCCAGCAGCTTCGGACAGACCCTCTACGAGCAGTACTTC. It codes for CASSFGQTLYEQYF. The variable domain in full, completed from reference TRBV5-6 and TRBJ2-7, reads DAGVTQSPTHLIKTRGQQVTLRCSPKSGHDTVSWYQQALGQGPQFIFQYYEEEERQRGNFPDRFSGHQFPNYSSELNVNALLLGDSALYLCASSFGQTLYEQYFGPGTRLTVT.